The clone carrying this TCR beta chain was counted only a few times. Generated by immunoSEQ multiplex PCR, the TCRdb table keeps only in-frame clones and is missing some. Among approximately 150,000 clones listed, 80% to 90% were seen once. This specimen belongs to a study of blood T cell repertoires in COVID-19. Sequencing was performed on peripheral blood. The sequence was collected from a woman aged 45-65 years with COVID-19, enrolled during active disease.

The CDR3 DNA follows: TGCGCCAGCAGCCAAGAGCGGGGGGGCCAAGAGACCCAGTACTTC. Protein sequence: CASSQERGGQETQYF. This sequence joins TRBV4-3 and TRBJ2-5, with 9 bases matching TRBD2. Germline V lookup: CDR1 LGHNA, CDR2 YSLEER. The V and J ends lost 0 bases and 1 base, in that order; junction bases with no gene match: 0. The CDR3 is made up of 15 amino acids.